These T cell receptor beta chains were read from a single sample in a study of T-cell memory formation after mild COVID-19. TCRdb independently ran MiXCR on the 5' RACE reads; one entry per CDR3 protein. The sample yields some 110,000 distinct CDR3 sequences, under 15% seen once. Sequencing input: PBMCs or a T cell subset sorted from them (not recorded which). These receptors came from an adult woman who had mild COVID-19 (a few samples of this study predate the infection). Cell type and time point are not known. Each CDR3 is given with its conserved first and last residue. D genes are given only for firm matches. Where a row states a size, it is once, few, many or the class of an expanded clone; other rows omit it.

clone_size d_call j_call v_call cdr3_aa cdr3_nt
. . TRBJ2-1 TRBV6-6 CASSYFLVKSNEQFF TGTGCCAGCAGTTATTTCCTGGTGAAGTCGAATGAGCAGTTCTTC
. . TRBJ2-5 TRBV5-5 CASSFEDQETQYF TGTGCCAGCAGCTTCGAAGACCAAGAGACCCAGTACTTC
few . TRBJ1-2 TRBV9 CASSVESVPNYGYTF TGTGCCAGCAGCGTAGAGAGCGTTCCTAACTATGGCTACACCTTC
. TRBD1 TRBJ2-7 TRBV4-3 CASSQDRGGYEQYF TGCGCCAGCAGCCAGGACAGGGGAGGCTACGAGCAGTACTTC
. . TRBJ2-6 TRBV20-1 CSAFQESGANVLTF TGCAGTGCTTTTCAGGAGTCTGGGGCCAACGTCCTGACTTTC
. . TRBJ2-3 TRBV12-3/TRBV12-4 CASSFTVTDTQYF TGTGCCAGCAGTTTTACAGTGACAGATACGCAGTATTTT
. . TRBJ1-1 TRBV5-1 CASSWEMNTEAFF TGCGCCAGCAGCTGGGAGATGAACACTGAAGCTTTCTTT
few . TRBJ2-5 TRBV12-3/TRBV12-4 CASSWGHAGETQYF TGTGCCAGCAGTTGGGGCCATGCAGGGGAGACCCAGTACTTC
few . TRBJ2-6 TRBV5-1 CASSPGTGANVLTF TGCGCCAGCTCGCCTGGGACTGGGGCCAACGTCCTGACTTTC
few TRBD1 TRBJ2-7 TRBV5-1 CASNSGTGLYEQYF TGCGCCAGCAATTCCGGGACAGGGCTCTACGAGCAGTACTTC
. . TRBJ1-4 TRBV5-6 CASSLGGTRPYEKLFF TGTGCCAGCAGCCTGGGCGGGACAAGGCCCTATGAAAAACTGTTTTTT
few TRBD1 TRBJ2-7 TRBV9 CASSVEGSAGGEQYF TGTGCCAGCAGCGTAGAAGGGTCGGCAGGGGGCGAGCAGTACTTC
few TRBD2 TRBJ2-1 TRBV20-1 CSAELAGKGNEQFF TGCAGTGCTGAACTAGCGGGAAAGGGGAATGAGCAGTTCTTC
few TRBD2 TRBJ2-1 TRBV6-5 CASSFGTSGKVEQFF TGTGCCAGCAGTTTCGGGACTAGCGGGAAGGTGGAGCAGTTCTTC
few . TRBJ2-3 TRBV12-3/TRBV12-4 CASTGRTTFTDTQYF TGTGCCAGCACCGGCCGGACTACCTTCACAGATACGCAGTATTTT
. TRBD2 TRBJ2-1 TRBV12-3/TRBV12-4 CASSSLGLAGVDEQFF TGTGCCAGCAGTTCCCTGGGACTAGCGGGAGTCGATGAGCAGTTCTTC
few . TRBJ1-4 TRBV9 CASSVGHQATNEKLFF TGTGCCAGCAGCGTAGGACACCAAGCAACTAATGAAAAACTGTTTTTT
few . TRBJ2-5 TRBV6-1 CASIPSPWSQGKETQYF TGTGCCAGCATCCCCTCCCCATGGAGTCAGGGAAAAGAGACCCAGTACTTC
. . TRBJ2-1 TRBV9 CASSGRGENEQFF TGTGCCAGCAGCGGCAGGGGGGAAAATGAGCAGTTCTTC
. TRBD1 TRBJ1-2 TRBV12-3/TRBV12-4 CASSPQGAGYTF TGTGCCAGCAGTCCACAGGGGGCTGGCTACACCTTC
few . TRBJ2-7 TRBV5-4 CASSLDRSGDYEQYF TGTGCCAGCAGCTTGGATAGGTCAGGGGACTACGAGCAGTACTTC
. TRBD2 TRBJ2-7 TRBV7-2 CASSPGWREMSYEQYF TGTGCCAGCAGCCCAGGTTGGCGGGAGATGTCCTACGAGCAGTACTTC
many . TRBJ2-2 TRBV4-1 CASSQESTGELFF TGCGCCAGCAGCCAAGAATCCACCGGGGAGCTGTTTTTT
. TRBD1 TRBJ1-2 TRBV5-1 CASSPDRGLGYGYTF TGCGCCAGCAGCCCGGACAGGGGGCTCGGCTATGGCTACACCTTC
. . TRBJ2-5 TRBV28 CASSLLGRETQYF TGTGCCAGCAGTTTATTAGGGCGAGAGACCCAGTACTTC
few . TRBJ1-5 TRBV12-3/TRBV12-4 CASSLGQHYSNQPQHF TGTGCCAGCAGTTTGGGGCAGCATTATAGCAATCAGCCCCAGCATTTT
few . TRBJ2-7 TRBV5-1 CASSLDRNSYEQYF TGCGCCAGCAGCTTGGACAGGAACTCCTACGAGCAGTACTTC
many . TRBJ2-5 TRBV4-3 CASSQSRVRGTQYF TGCGCCAGCAGCCAGTCCAGGGTGCGGGGGACCCAGTACTTC
many . TRBJ2-6 TRBV20-1 CSARGWLEGASSISGANVLTF TGCAGTGCTAGAGGATGGTTAGAGGGTGCCTCCTCCATCTCTGGGGCCAACGTCCTGACTTTC
few . TRBJ2-2 TRBV4-1 CASSHAPNTGELFF TGCGCCAGCAGCCACGCGCCTAACACCGGGGAGCTGTTTTTT
. . TRBJ2-7 TRBV20-1 CSALGPSLGSYEQYF TGCAGTGCTCTAGGACCTTCTTTGGGCTCCTACGAGCAGTACTTC
. TRBD1 TRBJ1-5 TRBV12-3/TRBV12-4 CASTQGGGYHQPQHF TGTGCCAGCACCCAGGGAGGGGGCTACCACCAGCCCCAGCATTTT
few . TRBJ2-7 TRBV7-2 CASSLSLQGGYEQYF TGTGCCAGCAGCTTAAGTCTCCAGGGGGGCTACGAGCAGTACTTC
. TRBD1 TRBJ2-1 TRBV6-5 CASRYSGQGASYNEQFF TGTGCCAGCAGGTACTCTGGACAGGGGGCCTCCTACAATGAGCAGTTCTTC
. TRBD1 TRBJ1-1 TRBV6-5 CASSPTGGTEAFF TGTGCCAGCAGCCCAACAGGGGGAACTGAAGCTTTCTTT
. . TRBJ2-1 TRBV5-1 CASSLAISRGSYNEQFF TGCGCCAGCAGCTTGGCAATATCCCGCGGGTCCTACAATGAGCAGTTCTTC
few . TRBJ2-1 TRBV7-6 CASSLAADSGASYNEQFF TGTGCCAGCAGCTTAGCGGCGGATAGCGGAGCCTCCTACAATGAGCAGTTCTTC
. TRBD1 TRBJ2-3 TRBV9 CASSAQGASSTDTQYF TGTGCCAGCAGCGCCCAGGGGGCGTCTAGCACAGATACGCAGTATTTT
. . TRBJ2-2 TRBV6-5 CASSYGGSSTGELFF TGTGCCAGCAGTTACGGCGGTTCATCCACCGGGGAGCTGTTTTTT
. . TRBJ2-7 TRBV29-1 CSVESGGRGYEQYF TGCAGCGTTGAATCCGGGGGTAGGGGCTACGAGCAGTACTTC
. TRBD1 TRBJ1-5 TRBV15 CATSRGPGTGGDQPQHF TGTGCCACCAGCAGAGGTCCCGGGACAGGGGGCGATCAGCCCCAGCATTTT
. TRBD1 TRBJ1-5 TRBV7-6 CASSLRADRGQPQHF TGTGCCAGCAGCCTACGAGCCGACAGGGGCCAGCCCCAGCATTTT
. . TRBJ2-1 TRBV13 CASSPRDYNEQFF TGTGCCAGCAGCCCACGGGACTACAATGAGCAGTTCTTC
few TRBD1 TRBJ2-1 TRBV20-1 CSAPPGQGARDEQFF TGCAGTGCTCCCCCGGGACAGGGGGCGCGAGATGAGCAGTTCTTC
. . TRBJ2-5 TRBV12-1 CASSFGGRDSQETQYF TGTGCCAGCAGCTTTGGAGGTCGGGACAGTCAAGAGACCCAGTACTTC
few . TRBJ2-5 TRBV27 CASSFGIQETQYF TGTGCCAGCAGTTTTGGGATCCAAGAGACCCAGTACTTC
. TRBD1 TRBJ2-5 TRBV7-9 CASSAVGTGYQETQYF TGTGCCAGCAGCGCAGTCGGGACAGGGTACCAAGAGACCCAGTACTTC
. . TRBJ2-7 TRBV7-9 CASSFRTDSYEQYF TGTGCCAGCAGCTTCCGGACTGATTCCTACGAGCAGTACTTC
. TRBD2 TRBJ2-1 TRBV20-1 CSAKMASGRYNEQFF TGCAGTGCCAAGATGGCCAGCGGGAGATACAATGAGCAGTTCTTC
few . TRBJ2-7 TRBV5-1 CASSFGSLGYEQYF TGCGCCAGCAGCTTCGGCAGCCTCGGCTACGAGCAGTACTTC
. TRBD1 TRBJ2-2 TRBV27 CASRDRANELFF TGTGCCAGCAGAGACAGGGCAAACGAGCTGTTTTTT
few . TRBJ2-6 TRBV7-8 CASSLGPGANVLTF TGTGCCAGCAGCTTAGGACCTGGGGCCAACGTCCTGACTTTC
. . TRBJ2-5 TRBV4-2 CASSLTGDVGPETQYF TGTGCCAGCAGCCTAACCGGGGACGTGGGTCCGGAGACCCAGTACTTC
few TRBD2 TRBJ2-2 TRBV20-1 CSARANLAGGYTGELFF TGCAGTGCTAGAGCGAATCTTGCGGGAGGGTACACCGGGGAGCTGTTTTTT
few . TRBJ2-5 TRBV12-3/TRBV12-4 CASSLLGVETQYF TGTGCCAGCAGTTTATTGGGGGTGGAGACCCAGTACTTC
. . TRBJ2-1 TRBV2 CASSEQGYNEQFF TGTGCCAGCAGTGAGCAGGGGTACAATGAGCAGTTCTTC
few . TRBJ2-6 TRBV4-3 CASSQGVSGANVLTF TGCGCCAGCAGCCAAGGAGTCTCTGGGGCCAACGTCCTGACTTTC
. TRBD1 TRBJ1-5 TRBV12-3/TRBV12-4 CASSPGTGARSNQPQHF TGTGCCAGCAGTCCCGGGACAGGGGCGAGGAGCAATCAGCCCCAGCATTTT